Detailed here is one TCR beta chain. The antigen remains undetermined. CDR1 is MNHNY, CDR2 SVGAGI, per germline (reference sequence). Trimming took off 6 bases at V and 1 base at J, with 9 bases between the two ends. The CDR3 is made up of 13 amino acids. This specimen belongs to a study of cytomegalovirus exposure and HLA in healthy donors. Study overall: Out of 398 genotyped donors, about 80% belonged to the Caucasian-associated ancestry cluster.

Vbeta (60) and Jbeta (13) primers were used in the PCR. Clones were sequenced by immunoSEQ multiplex PCR, and TCRdb holds only the in-frame ones, with some missing. The sample shows around 150,000 clones, approximately 80% of them seen only once. Points from the study as a whole: What TCR beta sequences reportedly achieved was accurate prediction of HLA-A and HLA-B alleles in most subjects. According to the study, 160 or so TCR beta chains were cytomegalovirus-associated. According to an earlier analysis, most TCR beta V segments yielded productive rearrangements about 87% or about 30% of the time.

Source material: PBMCs. The gene calls are TRBV6-6 and TRBJ1-1; D remains ambiguous. The TCR originated in a man aged 25 to 45 in good health and CMV-seronegative. The CDR3 protein is CASRETRNTEAFF. The CDR3 bases are TGTGCCAGCAGAGAGACACGGAACACTGAAGCTTTCTTT.